The 32 T cell receptor beta chains reported below all come from one sample, sequenced in a study of CD8 T cells in ankylosing spondylitis. In TCRdb, the 5' RACE reads were re-called with MiXCR into one record per CDR3 protein. This sample has 200,000 to 250,000 distinct CDR3 sequences; 25% to 30% occur once, and the top ten carry about 6.2%. The sample comprised blood, either unsorted or a sorted T cell fraction (not recorded which). The receptors originated from a male donor with ankylosing spondylitis or in good health (not recorded which).

This clonotype was counted many times. J is TRBJ1-2 and V is TRBV15, with D possibly matching TRBD1 (5 bases). Germline V gives CDR1 LNHNV, CDR2 YYDKDF (reference sequence). V lost 0 bases and J 8 bases, leaving 10 bases between the germline ends. The CDR3 extends over 13 amino acids. The CDR3 region is CATSRDLRVGYTF. In nucleotides, the CDR3 is TGTGCCACCAGCAGAGATCTCAGGGTCGGCTACACCTTC.

This clonotype was observed at least ten times. The V and J genes are TRBV20-1 and TRBJ2-5, with D perhaps matching TRBD2 (5 bases). This CDR3 is built from 15 residues. The germline V and J ends were trimmed by 5 bases and 2 bases, with 18 bases remaining between them. Germline CDR1 and CDR2: DFQATT and SNEGSKA (reference sequence). DNA of the CDR3: TGCAGTGCTGGCAAACTAGTCCCTAATCAAGAGACCCAGTACTTC. Translation: CSAGKLVPNQETQYF.

V usage is TRBV20-1 and J usage is TRBJ2-3, with D possibly TRBD2 on 6 matching bases. With 4 bases removed from V and 0 bases from J, the gap between germline ends came to 20 bases. The length of the CDR3 is 17 residues. CDR1 and CDR2 from the germline V gene are DFQATT and SNEGSKA (reference sequence). The CDR3 coding sequence is TGCAGTGCTATTAGGGCCGGGAGTAACCCTAGCACAGATACGCAGTATTTT. It encodes CSAIRAGSNPSTDTQYF.

In this sample, this clonotype turned up many times. The chain couples TRBV7-2 to TRBJ2-5, with a weak D call TRBD2 (5 bases). Germline V gives CDR1 SGHTA, CDR2 FQGNSA. Trimming took off 5 bases at V and 5 bases at J, with 12 bases between the two ends. This CDR3 is built from 13 residues. DNA for the CDR3: TGTGCCAGCAGCATCTGGGGAGCGGAGACCCAGTACTTC. Its protein product is CASSIWGAETQYF.

This clonotype occurred many times. CDR3 sequence reads: CASSLLGTEHF. CDR3 DNA sequence: TGTGCCAGCAGTTTATTAGGGACCGAGCATTTT. The chain is built from TRBV28 and TRBJ1-5, with D possibly TRBD1 on 5 matching bases. Trimming removed 1 base at V and 14 bases at J, with 9 bases between. From germline, CDR1 is MDHEN and CDR2 SYDVKM. CDR3 length: 11 amino acids.

The sample holds many counts of this clonotype. The J gene is TRBJ2-1, the V gene TRBV7-9; 7 bases map to TRBD1. CDR1 is SEHNR, CDR2 FQNEAQ, per germline (reference sequence). The length of the CDR3 is 15 residues. Trimming took 4 bases from V and 8 from J; bases not matched to a gene: 11. CDR3 loop: CASSSGQTLLDEQFF. Here the CDR3 DNA reads TGTGCCAGCAGCTCGGGACAGACTCTCCTCGATGAGCAGTTCTTC.

This clonotype was seen at least ten times. The J gene is TRBJ2-6, the V gene TRBV5-1; a possible D gene is TRBD1 (5 bases). Germline CDR1 reads SGHRS; CDR2 reads YFSETQ. V was cut by 0 bases and J by 0 bases, with 10 bases left in between. The CDR3 has 17 residues. The chain's CDR3 is CASSLEQAISGANVLTF. As DNA, the CDR3 is TGCGCCAGCAGCTTGGAACAGGCAATCTCTGGGGCCAACGTCCTGACTTTC.

The chain couples TRBV20-1 to TRBJ2-3; TRBD1 agrees at 7 bases. The germline V gene has CDR1 DFQATT and CDR2 SNEGSKA (reference sequence). This CDR3 spans 14 amino acids. The V segment lost 6 bases and the J segment 0 bases; nucleotides outside the gene matches: 6. The CDR3 region is CSAPGQHSTDTQYF. CDR3 coding DNA: TGCAGTGCCCCGGGACAGCACAGCACAGATACGCAGTATTTT.

This chain connects TRBV7-3 to TRBJ2-7; TRBD1 or TRBD2 may be the D gene (6 bases each). The CDR3 sequence is 14 residues long. Deletions cut 2 bases from V and 5 bases from J, with 13 bases between. CDR1 is SGHTA, CDR2 FQGTGA, per germline. CDR3 sequence: CASSLLGGSDEQYF. The CDR3 DNA reads TGTGCCAGCAGCTTATTAGGGGGGTCGGACGAGCAGTACTTC. The whole variable domain, remainder taken from reference TRBV7-3 and TRBJ2-7, is GAGVSQTPSNKVTEKGKYVELRCDPISGHTALYWYRQSLGQGPEFLIYFQGTGAADDSGLPNDRFFAVRPEGSVSTLKIQRTERGDSAVYLCASSLLGGSDEQYFGPGTRLTVT.

This clonotype appeared many times. The chain couples TRBV12-3 or TRBV12-4 to TRBJ1-1; no clear D. CDR3 size: 12 residues. The V and J ends lost 2 bases and 1 base respectively, with 2 bases between them. This chain's CDR3 is CASSLRNTEAFF. CDR3 nucleotide sequence: TGTGCCAGCAGTTTAAGGAACACTGAAGCTTTCTTT.

This clonotype was observed many times. This chain uses TRBV12-3 or TRBV12-4 with TRBJ2-7; 12 nucleotides match TRBD1. The CDR3 consists of 16 residues. The J segment lost 7 bases and the V segment lost 3 bases, leaving 10 bases of the junction unmatched. CDR3 nucleotide sequence: TGTGCCAGCAGTTTTCGAGCGGGACAGGGGGCTAAAGAGCAGTACTTC. Protein product: CASSFRAGQGAKEQYF.

The chain combines TRBV12-3 or TRBV12-4 with TRBJ2-5; 9 positions agree with TRBD1. V lost 5 bases to trimming and J lost 5 bases; unmatched junction nucleotides: 12. CDR3 size: 16 residues. The CDR3 nucleotides read TGTGCCAGCAGTCCGGGGACAGGGCGGGTTTCGGAGACCCAGTACTTC. It specifies CASSPGTGRVSETQYF.

This clonotype was seen repeatedly, ten times or more. The CDR3 is CSVGTSGGVDTQYF. CDR3 nucleotides: TGCAGCGTTGGGACTAGCGGCGGCGTGGATACGCAGTATTTT. This chain links TRBV29-1 with TRBJ2-3; 10 bases agree with TRBD2. Germline CDR1 is SQVTM and CDR2 is ANQGSEA. J lost 6 bases, V lost 4 bases, and 7 bases had no gene match. This CDR3 contains 14 residues.

The table lists this clonotype with a few counts. The genes are TRBV20-1 and TRBJ2-7; perhaps D is TRBD1 or TRBD2 (6 bases each). Germline V gene sequence: CDR1 DFQATT, CDR2 SNEGSKA (reference sequence). The CDR3 spans 13 residues. Trimming took 6 bases from V and 5 from J, leaving 17 bases between them. Written as DNA, the CDR3 is TGCAGTGCCTCTCTGGGGGGCATCAACGAGCAGTACTTC. The encoded protein is CSASLGGINEQYF.

This clonotype showed up many times. The chain recombines TRBV6-2 or TRBV6-3 with TRBJ2-3; D not certain. Trimming cost V 2 bases and J 2 bases, with 11 bases left between them. The V gene's germline CDR1 is MNHEY and CDR2 SVGEGT. The CDR3 is 15 residues long. Here the CDR3 DNA reads TGTGCCAGCAGTTACACAGACACCTCCACAGATACGCAGTATTTT. As protein: CASSYTDTSTDTQYF.

The V and J genes are TRBV6-1 and TRBJ1-2; 10 nucleotides line up with TRBD1. CDR1 MNHNS and CDR2 SASEGT come from the germline V gene. The CDR3 runs 14 residues. V lost 6 bases to trimming and J lost 4 bases; unmatched junction nucleotides: 5. Here the CDR3 DNA reads TGTGCCAGCAGCCCGGACAGGGGGACCTATGGCTACACCTTC. Protein product: CASSPDRGTYGYTF.

The CDR3 reads CATSDSLAGETQYF. For the CDR3, the DNA is TGTGCCACCAGTGATTCCCTAGCGGGGGAGACCCAGTACTTC. The chain couples TRBV24-1 to TRBJ2-5; TRBD2 matches at 9 bases. Germline lookup yields CDR1 KGHDR and CDR2 SFDVKD. The CDR3 runs to 14 residues. V gave up 2 bases and J gave up 5 bases; unmatched junction bases: 2.

The DNA of the CDR3 is TGTGCCAGCAGTTTATTGGCGGGGATAACCTCCTACGAGCAGTACTTC. Translating gives CASSLLAGITSYEQYF. The chain couples TRBV28 to TRBJ2-7; weak D call: TRBD2 (6 bases). There are 16 residues in the CDR3. Germline-derived CDR1 and CDR2 are MDHEN and SYDVKM. V lost 1 base and J 0 bases, leaving 13 bases between the germline ends.

This clonotype showed up many times. The chain employs TRBV20-1 and TRBJ2-7; 9 nucleotides agree with TRBD2. CDR1 and CDR2 (germline): DFQATT, SNEGSKA (reference sequence). The CDR3 length is 13 residues. V was pared by 3 bases and J by 4 bases, with 4 bases of the junction left unmatched. CDR3 coding DNA: TGCAGTGCTAGGAGCGGGAGGTATTACGAGCAGTACTTC. Residues: CSARSGRYYEQYF.

J is TRBJ1-5 and V is TRBV5-6, with 7 bases matching TRBD1. Trimming at V came to 4 bases and at J to 0 bases, leaving 4 bases not matched to a gene. This CDR3 contains 15 residues. Germline values: CDR1 SGHDT, CDR2 YYEEEE. Written as DNA, the CDR3 is TGTGCCAGCAGCCTGGGACAGTTTAGCAATCAGCCCCAGCATTTT. Residues: CASSLGQFSNQPQHF.

A note on this clonotype: This may be a read error, as it is one base from a much larger clone. The chain couples TRBV12-3 or TRBV12-4 to TRBJ2-5, with a tentative D call TRBD1 (5 bases). This CDR3 spans 16 amino acids. The V and J ends lost 3 bases and 3 bases respectively, with 17 bases between them. In DNA form, the CDR3 reads TGTGCCAGCAGTTTTCGGACATGCAAGGGCAAAGAGACCCAGTACTTC. Translation: CASSFRTCKGKETQYF.

In its sample, this clonotype was seen many times. The chain links TRBV7-2 to TRBJ2-3; tentatively, D is TRBD1 (5 bases). Per the germline V gene, CDR1 is SGHTA and CDR2 is FQGNSA. V was trimmed by 1 base and J by 0 bases, leaving 8 bases between them. This CDR3 is built from 15 residues. DNA of the CDR3: TGTGCCAGCAGCTTAGTCGGACACAGCACAGATACGCAGTATTTT. As protein: CASSLVGHSTDTQYF.

This clonotype was counted ten times or more. CDR3 nucleotides: TGTGCCAGCAGTCCTAGGGGCGCTGAAGCTTTCTTT. Translation gives CASSPRGAEAFF. V gene TRBV12-3 or TRBV12-4 combines with J gene TRBJ1-1; D is perhaps TRBD1 (5 bases). This CDR3 contains 12 residues. V lost 5 bases, J lost 6 bases, and 10 bases lay in between.

This clonotype has just a few counts. J is TRBJ2-1 and V is TRBV20-1, with 9 positions matching TRBD2. Germline CDR1 and CDR2: DFQATT and SNEGSKA (reference sequence). Trimming cost V 1 base and J 3 bases; bases outside gene matches: 10. The CDR3 loop spans 17 amino acids. CDR3 nucleotides: TGCAGTGCTAGAGTGAGGGGAAAAGCGGGAGGCTACAATGAGCAGTTCTTC. Translated: CSARVRGKAGGYNEQFF.

Ten or more counts support this clonotype. The chain carries TRBV20-1 and TRBJ2-7; D remains ambiguous. The CDR3 extends over 14 amino acids. The V end lost 0 bases, the J end lost 0 bases, and 9 bases lay between the germline ends. The germline V gene has CDR1 DFQATT and CDR2 SNEGSKA (reference sequence). CDR3: CSARDLGFSYEQYF. In DNA form, the CDR3 reads TGCAGTGCTAGAGATCTGGGATTCTCCTACGAGCAGTACTTC.

The sample holds many counts of this clonotype. Written as DNA, the CDR3 is TGTGCCAGCAGCGGGACGATCTATGGCTACACCTTC. The encoded protein is CASSGTIYGYTF. The rearrangement uses TRBV7-2 and TRBJ1-2, with D possibly matching TRBD1 (5 bases). This CDR3 is built from 12 residues. V was pared by 5 bases and J by 4 bases, with 8 bases between. Germline values: CDR1 SGHTA, CDR2 FQGNSA.

The V gene is TRBV29-1, the J gene TRBJ2-6; 9 bases fit TRBD1. CDR3 length equals 14 residues. Trimming removed 6 bases from V and 4 bases from J; junction bases left unmatched: 4. Germline V gene data show CDR1 as SQVTM and CDR2 as ANQGSEA. DNA for the CDR3: TGCAGCGTACAGGGGGCCTGGGGGGCCAACGTCCTGACTTTC. Its protein product is CSVQGAWGANVLTF. Full variable domain (outside the CDR3, taken from reference TRBV29-1 and TRBJ2-6): SAVISQKPSRDICQRGTSLTIQCQVDSQVTMMFWYRQQPGQSLTLIATANQGSEATYESGFVIDKFPISRPNLTFSTLTVSNMSPEDSSIYLCSVQGAWGANVLTFGAGSRLTVL.

This clonotype was counted at least ten times. The rearrangement uses TRBV7-2 and TRBJ2-7; 7 nucleotides line up with TRBD1. Germline CDR1 reads SGHTA; CDR2 reads FQGNSA. The CDR3 is made up of 14 amino acids. V lost 1 base to trimming and J lost 5 bases; unmatched junction nucleotides: 5. The CDR3 region is CASSLEARGNEQYF. CDR3 DNA sequence: TGTGCCAGCAGCTTAGAGGCCAGGGGGAACGAGCAGTACTTC.

The gene calls are TRBV11-1 and TRBJ2-4; no clear D gene. The length of the CDR3 is 17 residues. Trimming removed 5 bases at V and 1 base at J, with 18 bases between. Germline CDR1 reads SGHAT; CDR2 reads FQDESV (reference sequence). CDR3 region: CASSPQRLDKAKNIQYF. For the CDR3, the DNA is TGTGCCAGCAGCCCCCAACGACTCGATAAGGCCAAAAACATTCAGTACTTC.

This clonotype was recorded at least ten times. The rearrangement joins TRBV5-1 to TRBJ1-1, with no clear D. There are 14 residues in the CDR3. Trimming cost V 4 bases and J 3 bases, with 13 bases left between them. The germline V gene encodes CDR1 SGHRS and CDR2 YFSETQ. The CDR3 region is CASSEDGMYTEAFF. Here the CDR3 DNA reads TGCGCCAGCAGCGAGGACGGAATGTACACTGAAGCTTTCTTT. The full variable domain, rest sourced from reference TRBV5-1 and TRBJ1-1, is KAGVTQTPRYLIKTRGQQVTLSCSPISGHRSVSWYQQTPGQGLQFLFEYFSETQRNKGNFPGRFSGRQFSNSRSEMNVSTLELGDSALYLCASSEDGMYTEAFFGQGTRLTVV.

The chain employs TRBV9 and TRBJ2-3; 14 nucleotides align to TRBD2. The ends lost 3 bases at V and 0 bases at J; junction bases unmatched: 6. CDR3 length equals 18 residues. CDR1 is SGDLS and CDR2 is YYNGEE in the germline V gene. This CDR3 reads CASSAGTSGSTSTDTQYF. The DNA of the CDR3 is TGTGCCAGCAGCGCCGGGACTAGCGGGAGCACTAGCACAGATACGCAGTATTTT.

This clonotype has a count of ten or more. This chain connects TRBV20-1 to TRBJ2-1; 7 nucleotides agree with TRBD2. The CDR3 extends over 13 amino acids. With V trimmed by 3 bases and J by 9 bases, 8 bases remained unmatched. From germline, CDR1 is DFQATT and CDR2 SNEGSKA (reference sequence). Here the CDR3 DNA reads TGCAGTGCTAGGGGGGGAAGCGGGGTTGAGCAGTTCTTC. Its translation is CSARGGSGVEQFF.